A single sample is the source of the 12 T cell receptor beta chains below, sequenced in a study of blood T cell repertoires in COVID-19. Sequencing used immunoSEQ multiplex PCR; TCRdb keeps in-frame clones, though not all of them. Of about 180,000 clones in the sample, approximately 84% are singletons; the top ten hold about 5.8%. The sequencing input was PBMCs or T cells enriched from blood (not recorded which). The receptor set was obtained from a woman aged 40 to 49 with acute COVID-19.

This sequence joins TRBV5-1 and TRBJ2-1; TRBD1 aligns across 10 bases. The CDR3 is 15 residues long. With 2 bases clipped from V and 4 bases from J, the junction kept 3 bases outside the gene matches. Per the germline V gene, CDR1 is SGHRS and CDR2 is YFSETQ. CDR3 amino acids: CASSFGTGVYNEQFF. For the CDR3, the DNA is TGCGCCAGCAGCTTTGGGACAGGGGTGTACAATGAGCAGTTCTTC.

The V call is TRBV7-3, the J call TRBJ2-1; D possibly corresponds to TRBD2 (6 bases). V dropped 2 bases and J dropped 0 bases, with 8 bases sitting between them. The CDR3 extends over 15 amino acids. Germline V gene lookup returns CDR1 SGHTA and CDR2 FQGTGA. CDR3 in DNA: TGTGCCAGCAGCTTAGCGGGACGCTCCTACAATGAGCAGTTCTTC. Translated: CASSLAGRSYNEQFF.

V gene TRBV19 combines with J gene TRBJ1-1, with 9 positions matching TRBD1. With V trimmed by 5 bases and J by 1 base, 5 bases remained unmatched. Germline lookup yields CDR1 LNHDA and CDR2 SQIVND (reference sequence). CDR3 length: 15 residues. The CDR3 DNA reads TGTGCCAGTAGTGTCGGACAGGGGAGGAACACTGAAGCTTTCTTT. Its translation: CASSVGQGRNTEAFF.

V is TRBV18 and J is TRBJ2-5, with D maybe TRBD2 (6 bases). The CDR3 is 14 residues long. Germline-derived CDR1 and CDR2 are KGHSH and LQKENI. V shed 4 bases and J shed 3 bases, with 12 bases lying between them. CDR3 amino acids: CASSRTGTEETQYF. The CDR3 DNA reads as TGTGCCAGCTCACGGACCGGGACTGAAGAGACCCAGTACTTC.

This chain links TRBV2 with TRBJ2-1, with D tentatively TRBD1 (6 bases). Germline CDR1 is SNHLY and CDR2 is FYNNEI. This CDR3 spans 13 amino acids. V was cut by 0 bases and J by 10 bases, with 10 bases left in between. As DNA, the CDR3 is TGTGCCAGCAGTGAAGCGGAACAGGGCGAGCAGTTCTTC. Translating gives CASSEAEQGEQFF.

V usage is TRBV5-4 and J usage is TRBJ1-1, with 8 bases that match TRBD1. V dropped 2 bases and J dropped 2; count of bases not matched to a gene: 2. The CDR3 totals 14 residues. Germline V gives CDR1 SGHNT, CDR2 YYREEE (reference sequence). Written as DNA, the CDR3 is TGTGCCAGCAGCTTACAGGGGGGCAACACTGAAGCTTTCTTT. This gives the protein CASSLQGGNTEAFF.

This chain joins TRBV2 and TRBJ2-7, with 7 bases identical to TRBD1. Trimming took 2 bases from V and 3 from J; bases not matched to a gene: 7. This CDR3 has 15 residues. CDR1 is SNHLY, CDR2 FYNNEI, per germline. CDR3 DNA: TGTGCCAGCAGTGAATTCTCTCAGGGGGTCTACGAGCAGTACTTC. Encoded protein: CASSEFSQGVYEQYF.

This clone came up once. This chain connects TRBV5-8 to TRBJ2-2; weak D call: TRBD1 (6 bases). This CDR3 is 15 amino acids long. Deletions cut 0 bases from V and 7 bases from J, with 13 bases between. Germline V lookup: CDR1 SGHTS, CDR2 YDEGEE. DNA for the CDR3: TGTGCCAGCAGCTTGGAGGGGACATTACTCGGGGAGCTGTTTTTT. It specifies CASSLEGTLLGELFF.

This clone occurred once. The V call is TRBV5-6, the J call TRBJ2-1; D may be TRBD2 (6 bases). Trimming cost V 4 bases and J 4 bases, with 24 bases left between them. CDR1 is SGHDT, CDR2 YYEEEE, per germline. The length of the CDR3 is 18 residues. The CDR3 DNA is TGTGCCAGCAGCCCCGGAATGGTTCGGGACTCCTTTTACAATGAGCAGTTCTTC. As protein: CASSPGMVRDSFYNEQFF.

The table lists this clone with a few counts. V is TRBV6-4 and J is TRBJ2-3; 7 bases align to TRBD2. The length of the CDR3 is 15 residues. The V gene's germline CDR1 is MRHNA and CDR2 SNTAGT. Unmatched junction bases numbered 5, after V lost 2 bases and J lost 3 bases. The CDR3: CASSDGGGSTDTQYF. For the CDR3, the DNA is TGTGCCAGCAGTGACGGAGGCGGGAGTACAGATACGCAGTATTTT.

The chain has TRBV9 and TRBJ2-5, with 8 bases identical to TRBD2. After removal of 4 bases from V and 3 bases from J, the junction contained 8 bases not matched to a gene. This CDR3 contains 15 residues. The germline V gene encodes CDR1 SGDLS and CDR2 YYNGEE. The CDR3 is CASSREGAGKETQYF. CDR3 nucleotides: TGTGCCAGCAGCCGGGAGGGAGCGGGAAAAGAGACCCAGTACTTC.

The chain couples TRBV4-1 to TRBJ1-1, with 9 nucleotides matching TRBD1. The V segment lost 3 bases and the J segment 0 bases; nucleotides outside the gene matches: 5. Germline V CDR1 and CDR2: MGHRA, YSYEKL. There are 16 residues in the CDR3. CDR3 region: CASSQTGGGVNTEAFF. The CDR3 DNA is TGCGCCAGCAGCCAGACAGGGGGAGGGGTGAACACTGAAGCTTTCTTT.